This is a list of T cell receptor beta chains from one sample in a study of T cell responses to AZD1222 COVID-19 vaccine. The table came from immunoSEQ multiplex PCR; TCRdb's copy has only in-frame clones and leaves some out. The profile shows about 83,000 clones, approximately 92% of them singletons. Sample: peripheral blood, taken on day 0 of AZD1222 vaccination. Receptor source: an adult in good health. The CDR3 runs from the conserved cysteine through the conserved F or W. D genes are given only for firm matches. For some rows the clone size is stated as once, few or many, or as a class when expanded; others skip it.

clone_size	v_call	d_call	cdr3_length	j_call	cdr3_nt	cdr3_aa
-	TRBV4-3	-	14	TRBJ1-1	TGCGCCAGCAGCCCGCAGTGGGGAGGGACTGAAGCTTTCTTT	CASSPQWGGTEAFF
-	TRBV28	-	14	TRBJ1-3	TGTGCCAGCAGGAACCCTAGCTCTGGAAACACCATATATTTT	CASRNPSSGNTIYF
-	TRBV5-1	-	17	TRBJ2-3	TGCGCCAGCAGCTTATCGGCGGTGGGGCTGAGCACAGATACGCAGTATTTT	CASSLSAVGLSTDTQYF
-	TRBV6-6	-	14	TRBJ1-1	TGTGCCAGCAGCTACCCAGGATGGAACACTGAAGCTTTCTTT	CASSYPGWNTEAFF
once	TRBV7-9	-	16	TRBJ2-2	TGTGCCAGCAGCTTAAGGTCAGGCTCGAACACCGGGGAGCTGTTTTTT	CASSLRSGSNTGELFF
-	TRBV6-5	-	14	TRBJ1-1	TGTGCCAGCACCTCCCCGGGTGGGGCCACTGAAGCTTTCTTT	CASTSPGGATEAFF
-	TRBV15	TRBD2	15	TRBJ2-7	TGTGCCACCAGCAGCGAACCTAGCGGCTCCTACGAGCAGTACTTC	CATSSEPSGSYEQYF
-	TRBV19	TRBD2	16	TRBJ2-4	TGTGCCAGTAGTTTCGGGGCTAGCGGGATTAAAAACATTCAGTACTTC	CASSFGASGIKNIQYF
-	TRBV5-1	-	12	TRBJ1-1	TGCGCCAGCAGCATCGGACCTCCTGAAGCTTTCTTT	CASSIGPPEAFF
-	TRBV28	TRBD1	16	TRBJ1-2	TGTGCCAGCAGTTTAGGGACAGGGGGCCCTCACTATGGCTACACCTTC	CASSLGTGGPHYGYTF
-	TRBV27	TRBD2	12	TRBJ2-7	TGTGCCACAGGACTAGCGGGAGGCGAGCAGTACTTC	CATGLAGGEQYF
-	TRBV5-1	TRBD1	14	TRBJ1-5	TGCGCCAGCAGCTTGGGACAGGGCGATCAGCCCCAGCATTTT	CASSLGQGDQPQHF
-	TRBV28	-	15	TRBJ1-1	TGTGCCAGCAGTCGGGAGGCAGGAATGAACACTGAAGCTTTCTTT	CASSREAGMNTEAFF
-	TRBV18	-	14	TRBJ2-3	TGTGCCAGCTCGCAGGTCCTGCTTTTAGATACGCAGTATTTT	CASSQVLLLDTQYF
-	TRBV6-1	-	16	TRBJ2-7	TGTGCCAGCAGTGAAGCGTTAGTGGGGTCCTCCTACGAGCAGTACTTC	CASSEALVGSSYEQYF
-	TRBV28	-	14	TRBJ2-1	TGTGCCAGCAGTTTTCAAGGCTCCTACAATGAGCAGTTCTTC	CASSFQGSYNEQFF
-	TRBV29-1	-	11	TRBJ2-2	TGCAGCGTTGTAGCGGTCGGGGAGCTGTTTTTT	CSVVAVGELFF
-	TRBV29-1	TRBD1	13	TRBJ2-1	TGCAGCGTTGATAAGATACAGGGGAGTGAGCAGTTCTTC	CSVDKIQGSEQFF
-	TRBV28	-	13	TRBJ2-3	TGTGCCAGCAGTTTAGGGAGAGGGGATACGCAGTATTTT	CASSLGRGDTQYF
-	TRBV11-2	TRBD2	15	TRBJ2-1	TGTGCCAGCAGCCGAGGGCGGGAGGCCGTCGGTGAGCAGTTCTTC	CASSRGREAVGEQFF
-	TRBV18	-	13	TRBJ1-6	TGTGCCAGCTCACCGAACAGGGATTCACCCCTCCACTTT	CASSPNRDSPLHF
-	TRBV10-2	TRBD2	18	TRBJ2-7	TGCGCCAGCGGGGGGACTAGCGGGAGGCCACCATACTCCTACGAGCAGTACTTC	CASGGTSGRPPYSYEQYF
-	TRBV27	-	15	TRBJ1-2	TGTGCCAGCAGTCAGGTTGTGAACGGCTACTATGGCTACACCTTC	CASSQVVNGYYGYTF
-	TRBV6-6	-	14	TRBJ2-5	TGTGCCAGCAGTTACTCCGACTATCAAGAGACCCAGTACTTC	CASSYSDYQETQYF
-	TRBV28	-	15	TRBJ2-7	TGTGCCAGCAGTGCCCCCCCGCGGGGAGGTTACGAGCAGTACTTC	CASSAPPRGGYEQYF
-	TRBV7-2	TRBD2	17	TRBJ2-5	TGTGCCAGCAGCTTAAACCTATTGAGCGGGAGTTTGGAGACCCAGTACTTC	CASSLNLLSGSLETQYF
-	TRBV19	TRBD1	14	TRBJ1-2	TGTGCCAGTAGTATTATGGACAGGAACTATGGCTACACCTTC	CASSIMDRNYGYTF
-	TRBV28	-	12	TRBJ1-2	TGTGCCAGCAGTTTAGAGGCGTCGGGCTACACCTTC	CASSLEASGYTF
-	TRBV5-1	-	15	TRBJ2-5	TGCGCCAGCAGCTTGCTAGGGATGAACCAAGAGACCCAGTACTTC	CASSLLGMNQETQYF
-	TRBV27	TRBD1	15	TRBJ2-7	TGTGCCAGCAAGGCCGGGACAGGGGGCGGGTACGAGCAGTACTTC	CASKAGTGGGYEQYF
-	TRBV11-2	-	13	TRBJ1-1	TGTGCCAGCAGCCCCCCAGAAAACACTGAAGCTTTCTTT	CASSPPENTEAFF
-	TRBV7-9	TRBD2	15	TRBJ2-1	TGTGCCAGCAGCTCCGGACTAGCGGGCGGCGATGAGCAGTTCTTC	CASSSGLAGGDEQFF
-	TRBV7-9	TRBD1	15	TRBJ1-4	TGTGCCAGCAGCCCCTGGGACAGGGAGAGCGAAAAACTGTTTTTT	CASSPWDRESEKLFF
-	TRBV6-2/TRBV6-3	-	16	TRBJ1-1	TGTGCCAGCAGCCCGTTAAACGGGTTGACGAACACTGAAGCTTTCTTT	CASSPLNGLTNTEAFF
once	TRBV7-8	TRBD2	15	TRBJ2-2	TGTGCCAGCAGCTTACGCGGGAGGGGGACCGGGGAGCTGTTTTTT	CASSLRGRGTGELFF
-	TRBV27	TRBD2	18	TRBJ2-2	TGTGCCAGCAGTTTATGGGGAGCGGGAGGGCCGAACACCGGGGAGCTGTTTTTT	CASSLWGAGGPNTGELFF
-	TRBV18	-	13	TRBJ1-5	TGTGCCAGCTTTGCCGGGGGCACTCAGCCCCAGCATTTT	CASFAGGTQPQHF
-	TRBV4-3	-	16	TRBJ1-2	TGCGCCAGCAGCCAAGGAAGGCTGAAAGCTAACTATGGCTACACCTTC	CASSQGRLKANYGYTF
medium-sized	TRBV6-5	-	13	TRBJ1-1	TGTGCCAGCACCCTGGACGAAAACACTGAAGCTTTCTTT	CASTLDENTEAFF
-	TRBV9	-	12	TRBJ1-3	TGTGCCAGCAGCGTAGCAGGGAACGCCATATATTTT	CASSVAGNAIYF
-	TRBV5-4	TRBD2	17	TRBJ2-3	TGTGCCAGCAGCTCACGGAAACTAGCGGGAGGTCCAGATACGCAGTATTTT	CASSSRKLAGGPDTQYF